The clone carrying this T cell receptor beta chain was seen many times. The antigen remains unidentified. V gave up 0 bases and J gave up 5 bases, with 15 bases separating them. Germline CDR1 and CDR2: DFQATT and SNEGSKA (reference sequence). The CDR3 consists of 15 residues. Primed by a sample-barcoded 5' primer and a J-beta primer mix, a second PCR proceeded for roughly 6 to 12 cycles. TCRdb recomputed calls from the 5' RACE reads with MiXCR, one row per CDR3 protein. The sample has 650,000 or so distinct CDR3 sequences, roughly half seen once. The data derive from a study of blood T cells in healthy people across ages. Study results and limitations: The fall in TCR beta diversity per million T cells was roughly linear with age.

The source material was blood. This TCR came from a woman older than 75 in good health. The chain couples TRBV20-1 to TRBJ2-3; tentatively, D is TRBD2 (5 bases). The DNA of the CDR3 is TGCAGTGCTAGAGAGCCAGTACTAGTTTTAGATACGCAGTATTTT. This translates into CSAREPVLVLDTQYF.